The next 30 T cell receptor beta chains were all read from a single sample in a study of sequential checkpoint blockade in melanoma. Treatment here: randomized to nivolumab then ipilimumab (arm A) or the reverse (arm B). The method was immunoSEQ multiplex PCR; TCRdb's version includes in-frame clones alone and lacks a portion of them. The sample holds some 10,000 clones, roughly 28% seen once. This specimen consisted of tumor tissue (inferred from file names), obtained from a patient given nivolumab and ipilimumab in sequence. The receptors were gathered from a human donor with melanoma.

V gene TRBV28 combines with J gene TRBJ1-5; D is undetermined. This CDR3 is 17 amino acids long. V lost 7 bases, J lost 0 bases, and 19 bases lay in between. Germline V CDR1 and CDR2: MDHEN, SYDVKM. CDR3 sequence reads: CASTISPGRNSNQPQHF. CDR3 DNA: TGTGCCAGCACCATTTCCCCGGGCAGAAATAGCAATCAGCCCCAGCATTTT.

The V call is TRBV6-8, the J call TRBJ2-5, with 7 bases identical to TRBD1. Germline loops: CDR1 MNHGY, CDR2 SAAAGT. This CDR3 is 14 amino acids long. With V trimmed by 7 bases and J by 5 bases, 10 bases remained unmatched. The CDR3 DNA reads as TGTGCCAGCACCAGAGACAGGGTAATGGAGACCCAGTACTTC. It translates to CASTRDRVMETQYF.

The chain couples TRBV18 to TRBJ1-4, with a weak D call TRBD1 (6 bases). The germline CDR1 and CDR2 sequences are KGHSH and LQKENI. This CDR3 comprises 13 residues. Trimming pared 3 bases from V and 7 bases from J, leaving 9 bases between. The CDR3 DNA reads as TGTGCCAGCTCACCCGGGGGCGGTGAAAAACTGTTTTTT. Its protein is CASSPGGGEKLFF.

The chain recombines TRBV10-2 with TRBJ1-3, with D unclear. Germline V lookup: CDR1 WSHSY, CDR2 SAAADI. This CDR3 has 16 residues. Trimming stripped 4 bases from V and 2 bases from J, with 15 bases between. CDR3 residues: CASSVQPGPPGNTIYF. Here the CDR3 DNA reads TGCGCCAGCAGTGTTCAACCGGGCCCGCCTGGAAACACCATATATTTT.

This clone is classed as medium-sized (0.01 to 0.1%). The rearrangement uses TRBV6-8 and TRBJ1-6; D is perhaps TRBD1 (6 bases). Germline loops: CDR1 MNHGY, CDR2 SAAAGT. The CDR3 loop spans 13 amino acids. V lost 6 bases to trimming and J lost 10 bases, with 13 bases between them. The DNA for the CDR3 is TGTGCCAGCAGACCCAACGGGGGCTCACCCCTCCACTTT. It encodes CASRPNGGSPLHF.

This clone was detected a few times. The chain has TRBV6-8 and TRBJ2-2, with D possibly being TRBD1 or TRBD2 (6 bases each). There are 16 residues in the CDR3. Looked up from germline, CDR1 is MNHGY and CDR2 is SAAAGT. V was clipped by 5 bases and J by 2 bases, with 15 bases between them. The CDR3 nucleotides are TGTGCCAGCAGTGGGGGGCGCTTTTTAAACACCGGGGAGCTGTTTTTT. Its protein product is CASSGGRFLNTGELFF.

The chain couples TRBV9 to TRBJ2-1; 13 nucleotides match TRBD2. The junction had 6 bases not matched to a gene; V was cut back by 0 bases and J by 0 bases. Per germline, CDR1 SGDLS and CDR2 YYNGEE. The CDR3 sequence is 19 residues long. CDR3 sequence: CASSVDGLAGAGSYNEQFF. As DNA, the CDR3 is TGTGCCAGCAGCGTAGATGGACTAGCGGGGGCCGGCTCCTACAATGAGCAGTTCTTC.

This clone was recorded many times. This sequence joins TRBV6-8 and TRBJ2-3, with D maybe TRBD2 (6 bases). Per the germline V gene, CDR1 is MNHGY and CDR2 is SAAAGT. V lost 7 bases, J lost 7 bases, and 15 bases lay in between. This CDR3 contains 13 residues. This CDR3 reads CASISVGGNTQYF. Here the CDR3 DNA reads TGTGCCAGCATTTCGGTGGGGGGAAATACGCAGTATTTT.

The chain employs TRBV29-1 and TRBJ1-2, with 10 bases fitting TRBD1. Germline values: CDR1 SQVTM, CDR2 ANQGSEA. After removal of 6 bases from V and 5 bases from J, the junction contained 6 bases not matched to a gene. The CDR3 runs 13 residues. CDR3 residues: CSVGTGVGYGYTF. The CDR3 DNA is TGCAGCGTGGGGACAGGGGTGGGGTATGGCTACACCTTC.

The rearrangement uses TRBV11-3 and TRBJ2-5, with 9 nucleotides matching TRBD2. J lost 0 bases, V lost 1 base, and 3 bases had no gene match. From germline, CDR1 is SGHNT and CDR2 YENEEA. There are 16 residues in the CDR3. The CDR3 sequence is CASSLGSSGNQETQYF. In nucleotides, the CDR3 is TGTGCCAGCAGCTTAGGGTCTAGCGGGAACCAAGAGACCCAGTACTTC.

The chain uses TRBV14 and TRBJ1-3; 8 nucleotides line up with TRBD1. The CDR3 runs 17 residues. With 0 bases clipped from V and 3 bases from J, the junction kept 7 bases outside the gene matches. CDR1 and CDR2 from the germline V gene are SGHDN and FVKESK. CDR3 nucleotide sequence: TGTGCCAGCAGCCAAGATCGGACAGGGTTGCGTGGAAACACCATATATTTT. Residues: CASSQDRTGLRGNTIYF.

This clone is medium-sized by share. The chain joins TRBV11-3 to TRBJ2-2; no clear D gene. The V and J ends lost 4 bases and 0 bases respectively, with 12 bases between them. CDR1 is SGHNT and CDR2 is YENEEA in the germline V gene. The CDR3 extends over 16 amino acids. The CDR3 DNA sequence: TGTGCCAGCAGCTATGATGGCCTCACGAACACCGGGGAGCTGTTTTTT. Translated: CASSYDGLTNTGELFF.

The chain joins TRBV30 to TRBJ1-2; D possibly corresponds to TRBD1 (6 bases). Trimming left V 2 bases short and J 4 bases short, with 11 bases between. This CDR3 has 13 amino acids. Germline V gene data show CDR1 as GTSNPN and CDR2 as SVGIG (reference sequence). CDR3 nucleotide sequence: TGTGCCTGGAGTACAGGGTTAGGCTATGGCTACACCTTC. Translation gives CAWSTGLGYGYTF.

This clone came up a few times. The V gene is TRBV15, the J gene TRBJ2-5; tentatively, D is TRBD2 (6 bases). V was pared by 1 base and J by 2 bases, with 14 bases between. The CDR3 contains 16 residues. Germline V gives CDR1 LNHNV, CDR2 YYDKDF (reference sequence). CDR3 bases: TGTGCCACCAGCAGAGGTACGGCGGGACTTCAAGAGACCCAGTACTTC. As protein: CATSRGTAGLQETQYF.

This clone was observed once. V is TRBV18 and J is TRBJ2-7, with 9 bases fitting TRBD1. Germline CDR1 is KGHSH and CDR2 is LQKENI. Trimming took 3 bases from V and 0 from J; bases not matched to a gene: 3. CDR3 length equals 15 residues. The CDR3: CASSPGQGSSYEQYF. CDR3 DNA: TGTGCCAGCTCACCCGGACAGGGGAGCTCCTACGAGCAGTACTTC.

The rearrangement uses TRBV18 and TRBJ1-1; the D is unclear. This CDR3 spans 14 amino acids. V was cut by 1 base and J by 1 base, with 7 bases left in between. CDR1 and CDR2 from the germline V gene are KGHSH and LQKENI. Here the CDR3 DNA reads TGTGCCAGCTCACCACGTCTGGAGAACACTGAAGCTTTCTTT. This gives the protein CASSPRLENTEAFF.

This clone was observed a few times. The V call is TRBV12-5, the J call TRBJ2-7; D uncertain. Per germline, CDR1 LGHNT and CDR2 FRNRAP. The length of the CDR3 is 14 residues. CDR3 protein: CASNNRFPVGEQYF. The CDR3 DNA reads as TGTGCCAGCAACAACAGATTCCCAGTGGGCGAGCAGTACTTC.

This clone was observed a few times. V gene TRBV6-8 combines with J gene TRBJ2-7, with a possible D match to TRBD1 (5 bases). CDR3 length: 13 residues. Germline CDR1 and CDR2: MNHGY and SAAAGT. Trimming removed 2 bases at V and 6 bases at J, with 11 bases between. The DNA of the CDR3 is TGTGCCAGCAGTTACAGGGGCAGGGTCGAGCAGTACTTC. This encodes CASSYRGRVEQYF.

The chain recombines TRBV14 with TRBJ1-3, with D possibly being TRBD1 (5 bases). The V gene's germline CDR1 is SGHDN and CDR2 FVKESK. Trimming removed 8 bases at V and 4 bases at J, with 15 bases between. The CDR3 has 14 residues. CDR3 region: CASHQGRYGNTIYF. CDR3 DNA: TGTGCCAGCCACCAGGGACGGTACGGAAACACCATATATTTT.

The CDR3 DNA sequence: TGTGCCAGCAGTACCGGGCTAGCGGGGTTTTGGGAGCAGTACTTC. Its protein product is CASSTGLAGFWEQYF. This sequence joins TRBV11-3 and TRBJ2-7, with 9 bases aligning to TRBD2. Trimming at V came to 6 bases and at J to 7 bases, leaving 13 bases not matched to a gene. Germline values: CDR1 SGHNT, CDR2 YENEEA. The CDR3 has 15 residues. Supplemented by reference TRBV11-3 and TRBJ2-7, the full variable domain reads EAGVVQSPRYKIIEKKQPVAFWCNPISGHNTLYWYLQNLGQGPELLIRYENEEAVDDSQLPKDRFSAERLKGVDSTLKIQPAELGDSAVYLCASSTGLAGFWEQYFGPGTRLTVT.

V and J are TRBV2 and TRBJ1-5; unclear D gene. V lost 3 bases and J 7 bases, leaving 13 bases between the germline ends. The CDR3 runs to 14 residues. CDR1 and CDR2 from the germline V gene are SNHLY and FYNNEI. The CDR3 is CASSDVAVGQPQHF. The DNA for the CDR3 is TGTGCCAGCAGTGACGTGGCAGTTGGCCAGCCCCAGCATTTT.

This clone was detected a few times. The chain combines TRBV11-3 with TRBJ1-3; 8 nucleotides align to TRBD1. The CDR3 loop spans 15 amino acids. Germline trimming cut 3 bases from V and 6 bases from J; bases unmatched to any gene: 7. CDR1 SGHNT and CDR2 YENEEA come from the germline V gene. This chain's CDR3 is CASSFLTGGLNTIYF. The CDR3 DNA reads TGTGCCAGCAGCTTCCTAACAGGGGGGTTAAACACCATATATTTT.

This clone was detected only a few times. The J gene is TRBJ2-1, the V gene TRBV6-1, with a weak D call TRBD2 (5 bases). The V gene's germline CDR1 is MNHNS and CDR2 SASEGT. CDR3 size: 15 residues. Trimming removed 1 base at V and 8 bases at J, with 15 bases between. The CDR3 DNA is TGTGCCAGCAGTGAAGGATTTCGGACTGGGGATGAGCAGTTCTTC. Its translation: CASSEGFRTGDEQFF.

This clone was detected a few times. The rearrangement uses TRBV11-3 and TRBJ1-1; D is ambiguous. Germline V CDR1 and CDR2: SGHNT, YENEEA. The CDR3 has 16 amino acids. Trimming pared 0 bases from V and 1 base from J, leaving 12 bases between. This CDR3 is CASSLEVYVQNTEAFF. The CDR3 DNA follows: TGTGCCAGCAGCTTAGAGGTATACGTCCAGAACACTGAAGCTTTCTTT.

This clone showed up just a few times. This chain uses TRBV6-8 with TRBJ1-3; D is unresolved. The CDR3 extends over 20 amino acids. CDR1 and CDR2 from the germline V gene are MNHGY and SAAAGT. Trimming removed 0 bases at V and 0 bases at J, with 21 bases between. The CDR3 DNA is TGTGCCAGCAGTTACTCGAAGTTCAGACCCTCAAAGAGCTCTGGAAACACCATATATTTT. It translates to CASSYSKFRPSKSSGNTIYF.

The rearrangement uses TRBV5-1 and TRBJ2-2; possibly TRBD1 for D (5 bases). CDR1 is SGHRS, CDR2 YFSETQ, per germline. Trimming shortened V by 5 bases and J by 3 bases, and 14 bases separated the two germline ends. This CDR3 has 15 amino acids. The CDR3, as DNA: TGCGCCAGCAGTCCCCAGGGCCCACACACCGGGGAGCTGTTTTTT. It codes for CASSPQGPHTGELFF. The full variable domain, its missing parts supplied by reference TRBV5-1 and TRBJ2-2, is KAGVTQTPRYLIKTRGQQVTLSCSPISGHRSVSWYQQTPGQGLQFLFEYFSETQRNKGNFPGRFSGRQFSNSRSEMNVSTLELGDSALYLCASSPQGPHTGELFFGEGSRLTVL.

The chain couples TRBV11-3 to TRBJ2-5; TRBD1 matches at 9 bases. CDR1 is SGHNT and CDR2 is YENEEA in the germline V gene. This CDR3 has 16 amino acids. V trimming: 5 bases; J trimming: 5 bases; junction bases outside the gene matches: 12. This chain's CDR3 is CASSASVQGAKETQYF. The DNA of the CDR3 is TGTGCCAGCAGCGCAAGCGTACAGGGGGCTAAGGAGACCCAGTACTTC.

The chain links TRBV7-7 to TRBJ2-7, with D possibly TRBD1 on 6 matching bases. The CDR3 loop spans 15 amino acids. The V end was cut by 1 base, the J end by 4 bases, with 14 bases between. Germline V CDR1 and CDR2: SSHAT, FNYEAQ (reference sequence). CDR3 nucleotides: TGTGCCAGCAGCTTAGGGGGCTGGACAGTTTACGAGCAGTACTTC. Residues: CASSLGGWTVYEQYF.

The rearrangement links TRBV18 to TRBJ1-5; 8 nucleotides align to TRBD1. The CDR3 totals 13 residues. Germline V gives CDR1 KGHSH, CDR2 LQKENI. V lost 5 bases, J lost 6 bases, and 3 bases stayed unmatched. CDR3 sequence (DNA): TGTGCCAGCTCAGTGGACAGGGCTCAGCCCCAGCATTTT. Amino acids: CASSVDRAQPQHF.

This clone came up many times. The V call is TRBV7-1, the J call TRBJ2-5, with D uncertain. TRBV7-1 is noted as an ORF with a role that remains uncertain. V shed 5 bases and J shed 1 base, with 8 bases lying between them. This CDR3 spans 13 amino acids. CDR3 DNA sequence: TGTGCCAGCAGCCCCGGAGCCCAAGAGACCCAGTACTTC. As protein: CASSPGAQETQYF.